This passage covers 3 T cell receptor beta chains from one sample sequenced in a study of T cell repertoires in cytomegalovirus infection. For these receptors, no antigen is known. Via MiXCR, TCRdb re-called the reads, giving one row per CDR3 protein. Among approximately 310,000 distinct CDR3 sequences listed, approximately 25% were seen once. The sequenced sample was cultured PBMCs, obtained from culture after CMV antigen stimulation. The receptors were gathered from a human donor in good health (CMV status not recorded). Some clones in this sample may be carry-over from other donors' samples.

This clonotype showed up just a few times. The chain is built from TRBV11-2 and TRBJ2-1; D is ambiguous. The length of the CDR3 is 13 residues. The V and J ends lost 4 bases and 4 bases respectively, with 8 bases between them. Germline V gene sequence: CDR1 SGHAT, CDR2 FQNNGV. CDR3 loop: CASSSLEYNEQFF. DNA for the CDR3: TGTGCCAGCAGCTCGCTAGAATACAATGAGCAGTTCTTC. The full variable domain, with the rest looked up from reference TRBV11-2 and TRBJ2-1, is EAGVAQSPRYKIIEKRQSVAFWCNPISGHATLYWYQQILGQGPKLLIQFQNNGVVDDSQLPKDRFSAERLKGVDSTLKIQPAKLEDSAVYLCASSSLEYNEQFFGPGTRLTVL.

The table lists this clonotype with many counts. The chain uses TRBV7-2 and TRBJ2-3, with D unresolved. The CDR3 is made up of 15 amino acids. CDR1 is SGHTA and CDR2 is FQGNSA in the germline V gene. Deletions cut 5 bases from V and 0 bases from J, with 12 bases between. The CDR3 DNA follows: TGTGCCAGCAGCCCAGACTGGCCTAGCACAGATACGCAGTATTTT. Translated, it gives CASSPDWPSTDTQYF.

This clonotype appeared a few times. The chain uses TRBV24-1 and TRBJ2-3; weak D call: TRBD2 (5 bases). CDR3 size: 15 residues. V lost 0 bases and J 9 bases, leaving 15 bases between the germline ends. Germline loops: CDR1 KGHDR, CDR2 SFDVKD. The CDR3 coding sequence is TGTGCCACCAGTGATTTGCAGGATCCTAGCATCACGCAGTATTTT. Its translation: CATSDLQDPSITQYF.